This T cell receptor beta chain was recovered during a study of shared clonotypes between healthy human individuals. The study's findings and limits: Larger richness was generally estimated for naive than memory subsets. Read depth was anticipated to influence clonotype sharing among donors.

The V gene lost 0 bases and the J gene lost 2 bases, with 10 bases spanning the gap. The CDR3 runs 15 residues. CDR1 KGHSH and CDR2 LQKENI come from the germline V gene. The split of CD4+ cells yielded CD45RA+ naive and CD45RA-negative memory subsets. As to this clone: Its antigen is unidentified.

Deep level was the assay's run setting. Repertoires were generated with immunoSEQ multiplex PCR, while TCRdb's copy carries only in-frame clones and drops some. Here the sample spans about 2.4 million clones, approximately 94% being singletons. The clonotype was recovered from a man aged 18 to 29 in good health. Some clones in this sample may be carry-over from other donors' samples. Material: naive CD4+ T cells from PBMCs. The subset: CD45RA+ positively selected. J is TRBJ1-1 and V is TRBV18; D unresolved. DNA for the CDR3: TGTGCCAGCTCACCACCAGACAAGGGAAACACTGAAGCTTTCTTT. Residues: CASSPPDKGNTEAFF.